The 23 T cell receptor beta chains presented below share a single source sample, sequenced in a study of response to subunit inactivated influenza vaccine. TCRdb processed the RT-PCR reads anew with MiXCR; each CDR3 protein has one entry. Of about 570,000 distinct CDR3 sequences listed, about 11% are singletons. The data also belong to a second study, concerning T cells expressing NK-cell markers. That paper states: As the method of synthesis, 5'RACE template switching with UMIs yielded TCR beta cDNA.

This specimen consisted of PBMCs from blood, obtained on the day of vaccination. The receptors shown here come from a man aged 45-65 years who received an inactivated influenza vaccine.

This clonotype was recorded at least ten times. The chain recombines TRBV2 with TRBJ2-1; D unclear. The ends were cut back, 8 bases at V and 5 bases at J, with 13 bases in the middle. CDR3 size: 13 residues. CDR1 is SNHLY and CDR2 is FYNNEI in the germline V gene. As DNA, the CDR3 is TGTGCCAGCGGCGGCTTCTTAGACAATGAGCAGTTCTTC. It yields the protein CASGGFLDNEQFF.

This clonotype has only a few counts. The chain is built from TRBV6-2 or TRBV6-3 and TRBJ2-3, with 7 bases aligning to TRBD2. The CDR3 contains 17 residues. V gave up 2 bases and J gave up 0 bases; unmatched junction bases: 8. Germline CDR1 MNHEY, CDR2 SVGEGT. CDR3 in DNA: TGTGCCAGCAGTTACCTCACGGCGCGGGAGAGCACAGATACGCAGTATTTT. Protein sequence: CASSYLTARESTDTQYF.

CDR3 DNA sequence: TGTGCCAGTGCCTCCGGGGGGGGCACTGAAGCTTTCTTT. This translates into CASASGGGTEAFF. V is TRBV12-3 or TRBV12-4 and J is TRBJ1-1; possible D gene TRBD1, 5 bases. The CDR3 runs 13 residues. Trimming pared 9 bases from V and 4 bases from J, leaving 15 bases between.

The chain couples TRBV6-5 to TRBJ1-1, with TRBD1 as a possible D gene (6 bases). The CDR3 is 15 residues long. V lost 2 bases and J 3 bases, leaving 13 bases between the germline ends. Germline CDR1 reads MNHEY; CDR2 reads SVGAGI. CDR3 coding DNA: TGTGCCAGCAGTTACACGAGCAGGGGAGACACTGAAGCTTTCTTT. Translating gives CASSYTSRGDTEAFF.

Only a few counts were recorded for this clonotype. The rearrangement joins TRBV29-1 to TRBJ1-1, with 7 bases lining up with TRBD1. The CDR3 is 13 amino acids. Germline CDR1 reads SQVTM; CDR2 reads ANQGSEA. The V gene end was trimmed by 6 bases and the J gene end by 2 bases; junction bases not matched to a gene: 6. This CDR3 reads CSVTDRSNTEAFF. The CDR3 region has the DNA TGCAGCGTCACGGACAGGTCAAACACTGAAGCTTTCTTT. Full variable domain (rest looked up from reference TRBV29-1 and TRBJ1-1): SAVISQKPSRDICQRGTSLTIQCQVDSQVTMMFWYRQQPGQSLTLIATANQGSEATYESGFVIDKFPISRPNLTFSTLTVSNMSPEDSSIYLCSVTDRSNTEAFFGQGTRLTVV.

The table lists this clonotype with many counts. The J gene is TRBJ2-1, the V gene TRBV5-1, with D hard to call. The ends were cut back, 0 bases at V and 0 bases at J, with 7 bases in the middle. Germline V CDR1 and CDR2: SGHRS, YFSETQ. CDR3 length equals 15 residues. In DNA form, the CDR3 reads TGCGCCAGCAGCTTGGGCGGATTCTCCTACAATGAGCAGTTCTTC. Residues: CASSLGGFSYNEQFF.

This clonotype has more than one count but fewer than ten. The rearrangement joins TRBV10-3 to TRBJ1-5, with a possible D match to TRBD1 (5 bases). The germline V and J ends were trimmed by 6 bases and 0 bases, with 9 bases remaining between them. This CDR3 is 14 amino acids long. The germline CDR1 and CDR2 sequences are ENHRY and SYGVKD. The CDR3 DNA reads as TGTGCCATCAGGGACACAGATAGCAATCAGCCCCAGCATTTT. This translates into CAIRDTDSNQPQHF.

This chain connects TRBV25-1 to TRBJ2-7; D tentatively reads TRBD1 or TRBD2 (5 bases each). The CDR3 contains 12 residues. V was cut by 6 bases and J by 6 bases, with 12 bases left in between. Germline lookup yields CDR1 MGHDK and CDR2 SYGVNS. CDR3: CASSKVGPEQYF. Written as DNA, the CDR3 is TGTGCCAGCAGCAAGGTGGGACCCGAGCAGTACTTC.

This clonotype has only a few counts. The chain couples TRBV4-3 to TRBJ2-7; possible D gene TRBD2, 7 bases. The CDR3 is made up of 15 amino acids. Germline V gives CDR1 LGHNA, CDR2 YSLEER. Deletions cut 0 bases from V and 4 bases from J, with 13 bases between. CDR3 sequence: CASSQEWGGKYEQYF. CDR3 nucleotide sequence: TGCGCCAGCAGCCAAGAATGGGGGGGCAAATACGAGCAGTACTTC.

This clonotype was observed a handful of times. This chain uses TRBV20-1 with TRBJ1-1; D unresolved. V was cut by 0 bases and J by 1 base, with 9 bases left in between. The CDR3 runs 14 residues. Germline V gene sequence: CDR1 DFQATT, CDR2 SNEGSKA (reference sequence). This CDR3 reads CSARELRTNTEAFF. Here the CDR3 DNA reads TGCAGTGCTAGAGAGTTACGGACGAACACTGAAGCTTTCTTT.

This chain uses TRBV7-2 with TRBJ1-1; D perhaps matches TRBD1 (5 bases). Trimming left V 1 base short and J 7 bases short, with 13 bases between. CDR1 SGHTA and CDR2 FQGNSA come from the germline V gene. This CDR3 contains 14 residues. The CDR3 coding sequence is TGTGCCAGCAGCTTAGTGTCGTGGGACGGTGAAGCTTTCTTT. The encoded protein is CASSLVSWDGEAFF.

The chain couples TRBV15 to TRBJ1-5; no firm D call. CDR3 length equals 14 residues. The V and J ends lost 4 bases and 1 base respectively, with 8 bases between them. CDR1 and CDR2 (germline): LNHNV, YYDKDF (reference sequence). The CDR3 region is CATSTRRSNQPQHF. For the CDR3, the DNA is TGTGCCACCAGCACCAGGCGAAGCAATCAGCCCCAGCATTTT.

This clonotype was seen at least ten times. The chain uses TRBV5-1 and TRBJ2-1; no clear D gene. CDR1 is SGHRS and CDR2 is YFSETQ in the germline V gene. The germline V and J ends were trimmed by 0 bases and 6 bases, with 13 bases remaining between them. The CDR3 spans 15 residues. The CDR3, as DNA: TGCGCCAGCAGCTTGGCATCGGACCGTAGCAATGAGCAGTTCTTC. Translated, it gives CASSLASDRSNEQFF.

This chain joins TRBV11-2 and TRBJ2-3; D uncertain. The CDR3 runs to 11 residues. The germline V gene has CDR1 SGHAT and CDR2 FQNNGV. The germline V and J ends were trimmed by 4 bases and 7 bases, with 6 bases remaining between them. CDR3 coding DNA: TGTGCCAGCAGCTCCTCTCATACGCAGTATTTT. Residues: CASSSSHTQYF.

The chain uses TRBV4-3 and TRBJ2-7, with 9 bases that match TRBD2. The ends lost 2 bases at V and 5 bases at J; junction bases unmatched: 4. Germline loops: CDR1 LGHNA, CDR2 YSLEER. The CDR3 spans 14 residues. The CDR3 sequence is CASSQTGTSNEQYF. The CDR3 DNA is TGCGCCAGCAGCCAAACCGGGACTAGCAACGAGCAGTACTTC.

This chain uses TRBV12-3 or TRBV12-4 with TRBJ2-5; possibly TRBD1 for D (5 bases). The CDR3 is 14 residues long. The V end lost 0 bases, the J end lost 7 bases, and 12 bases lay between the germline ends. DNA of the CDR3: TGTGCCAGCAGTTTAGCCAGGGATGGCGCGACCCAGTACTTC. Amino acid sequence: CASSLARDGATQYF.

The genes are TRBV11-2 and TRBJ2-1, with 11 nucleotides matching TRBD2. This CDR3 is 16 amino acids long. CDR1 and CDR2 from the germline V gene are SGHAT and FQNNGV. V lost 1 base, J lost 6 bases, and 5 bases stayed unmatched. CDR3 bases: TGTGCCAGCAGCTTAGTAGGCACTAGCGGGAGCAATGAGCAGTTCTTC. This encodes CASSLVGTSGSNEQFF. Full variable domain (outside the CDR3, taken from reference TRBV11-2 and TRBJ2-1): EAGVAQSPRYKIIEKRQSVAFWCNPISGHATLYWYQQILGQGPKLLIQFQNNGVVDDSQLPKDRFSAERLKGVDSTLKIQPAKLEDSAVYLCASSLVGTSGSNEQFFGPGTRLTVL.

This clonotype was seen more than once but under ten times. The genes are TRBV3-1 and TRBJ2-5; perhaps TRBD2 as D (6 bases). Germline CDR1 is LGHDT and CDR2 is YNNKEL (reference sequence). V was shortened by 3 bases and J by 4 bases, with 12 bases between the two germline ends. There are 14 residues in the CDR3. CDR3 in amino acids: CASSQSGTAETQYF. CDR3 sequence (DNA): TGTGCCAGCAGCCAGAGTGGGACTGCAGAGACCCAGTACTTC.

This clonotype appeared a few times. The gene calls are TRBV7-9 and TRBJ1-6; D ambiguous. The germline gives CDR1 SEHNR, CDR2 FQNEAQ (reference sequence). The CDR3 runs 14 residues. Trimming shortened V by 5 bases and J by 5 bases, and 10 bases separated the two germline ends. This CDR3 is CASSQTADNSPLHF. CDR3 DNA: TGTGCCAGCAGCCAGACGGCTGATAATTCACCCCTCCACTTT.

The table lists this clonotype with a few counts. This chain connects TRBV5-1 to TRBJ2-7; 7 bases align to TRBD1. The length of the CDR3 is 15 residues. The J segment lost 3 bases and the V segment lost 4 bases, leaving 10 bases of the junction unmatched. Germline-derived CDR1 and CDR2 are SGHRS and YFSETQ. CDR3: CASSVLTGPLYEQYF. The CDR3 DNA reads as TGCGCCAGCAGCGTACTGACAGGGCCGCTCTACGAGCAGTACTTC.

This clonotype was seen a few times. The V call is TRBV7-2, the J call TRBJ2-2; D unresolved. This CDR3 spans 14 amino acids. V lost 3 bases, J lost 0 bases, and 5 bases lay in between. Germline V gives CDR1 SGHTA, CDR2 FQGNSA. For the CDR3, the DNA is TGTGCCAGCAGCTTTCTATCGAACACCGGGGAGCTGTTTTTT. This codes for CASSFLSNTGELFF. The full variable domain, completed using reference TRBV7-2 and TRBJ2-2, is GAGVSQSPSNKVTEKGKDVELRCDPISGHTALYWYRQSLGQGLEFLIYFQGNSAPDKSGLPSDRFSAERTGGSVSTLTIQRTQQEDSAVYLCASSFLSNTGELFFGEGSRLTVL.

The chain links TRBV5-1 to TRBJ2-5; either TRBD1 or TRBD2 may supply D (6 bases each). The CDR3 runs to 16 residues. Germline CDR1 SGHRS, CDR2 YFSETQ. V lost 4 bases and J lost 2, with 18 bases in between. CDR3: CASSHRRDTGQETQYF. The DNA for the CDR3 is TGCGCCAGCAGCCACAGGCGGGACACTGGACAAGAGACCCAGTACTTC.

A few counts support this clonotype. The CDR3 DNA reads as TGTGCCAGCAGCGCCACAGGGAGCACTGAAGCTTTCTTT. This codes for CASSATGSTEAFF. This chain links TRBV11-2 with TRBJ1-1; tentative D call: TRBD1 (6 bases). V was clipped by 5 bases and J by 4 bases, with 11 bases between them. Per the germline V gene, CDR1 is SGHAT and CDR2 is FQNNGV. CDR3 length: 13 residues.